The 18 T cell receptor beta chains below were found in one sample sequenced in a study of blood T cell repertoires in COVID-19. Assay used: immunoSEQ multiplex PCR; TCRdb lists only in-frame clones, some missing. Here the sample spans 300,000 to 350,000 clones, about 91% being singletons. Specimen: PBMCs or T cells enriched from blood (not recorded which). The receptors were gathered from a woman in her late teens or twenties who had recovered from COVID-19.

The chain employs TRBV9 and TRBJ1-1, with TRBD1 as a possible D gene (5 bases). Trimming removed 4 bases at V and 4 bases at J, with 8 bases between. Per the germline V gene, CDR1 is SGDLS and CDR2 is YYNGEE. The CDR3 extends over 12 amino acids. The CDR3 bases are TGTGCCAGCAGCACCGGGGGCACTGAAGCTTTCTTT. Its protein is CASSTGGTEAFF.

This chain links TRBV6-5 with TRBJ1-6, with a weak D call TRBD1 (5 bases). The ends were cut back, 0 bases at V and 7 bases at J, with 10 bases in the middle. This CDR3 is built from 15 residues. Germline assignment: CDR1 MNHEY and CDR2 SVGAGI. CDR3 sequence (DNA): TGTGCCAGCAGTTACTCAAGACAGATCAATTCACCCCTCCACTTT. Protein: CASSYSRQINSPLHF.

This chain uses TRBV11-2 with TRBJ2-1; D is undetermined. The CDR3 spans 13 residues. Germline assignment: CDR1 SGHAT and CDR2 FQNNGV. V was shortened by 0 bases and J by 5 bases, with 5 bases between the two germline ends. The chain's CDR3 is CASSLDRDNEQFF. The CDR3 nucleotides are TGTGCCAGCAGCTTAGACCGGGACAATGAGCAGTTCTTC. Full variable domain (remainder filled in from reference TRBV11-2 and TRBJ2-1): EAGVAQSPRYKIIEKRQSVAFWCNPISGHATLYWYQQILGQGPKLLIQFQNNGVVDDSQLPKDRFSAERLKGVDSTLKIQPAKLEDSAVYLCASSLDRDNEQFFGPGTRLTVL.

J is TRBJ1-1 and V is TRBV5-1, with D possibly being TRBD1 (6 bases). The length of the CDR3 is 15 residues. Germline values: CDR1 SGHRS, CDR2 YFSETQ. Trimming shortened V by 0 bases and J by 3 bases, and 12 bases separated the two germline ends. This CDR3 is CASSLDGGRDTEAFF. The CDR3 region has the DNA TGCGCCAGCAGCTTGGATGGGGGCAGGGACACTGAAGCTTTCTTT.

The CDR3 here is CASSESLGAPAFF. The CDR3, as DNA: TGCGCCAGCAGCGAAAGCCTGGGGGCCCCAGCTTTCTTT. The genes are TRBV4-3 and TRBJ1-1; weak D call: TRBD1 (6 bases). CDR1 LGHNA and CDR2 YSLEER come from the germline V gene. The CDR3 contains 13 residues. The germline V and J ends were trimmed by 5 bases and 10 bases, with 17 bases remaining between them.

V usage is TRBV9 and J usage is TRBJ2-7; 7 bases are a match to TRBD2. There are 14 residues in the CDR3. Germline V gene data show CDR1 as SGDLS and CDR2 as YYNGEE. V lost 8 bases to trimming and J lost 7 bases; unmatched junction nucleotides: 15. CDR3 DNA: TGTGCCAGTGGGGCGGGAGTAACCTCGGGGGAGCAGTACTTC. Its protein product is CASGAGVTSGEQYF.

The V and J genes are TRBV2 and TRBJ1-1; 10 bases agree with TRBD1. Germline V gene lookup returns CDR1 SNHLY and CDR2 FYNNEI. J was trimmed by 0 bases and V by 6 bases; bases with no gene match: 7. The CDR3 totals 16 residues. The CDR3: CASRSGTGALNTEAFF. CDR3 bases: TGTGCCAGCAGATCCGGGACAGGGGCCCTGAACACTGAAGCTTTCTTT.

This chain uses TRBV7-8 with TRBJ1-3; D remains unclear. Per germline, CDR1 SGHVS and CDR2 FQNEAQ. This CDR3 region has 14 residues. V was cut by 3 bases and J by 3 bases, with 9 bases left in between. As DNA, the CDR3 is TGTGCCAGCAGCTTCGCAGGTGGTGGAAACACCATATATTTT. This codes for CASSFAGGGNTIYF.

This clone was observed once. The rearrangement uses TRBV28 and TRBJ1-2, with D uncertain. Germline V gene data show CDR1 as MDHEN and CDR2 as SYDVKM. V was shortened by 7 bases and J by 8 bases, with 14 bases between the two germline ends. This CDR3 spans 12 amino acids. As DNA, the CDR3 is TGTGCCAGCACCTCAACATCCCCCGGCTACACCTTC. Its translation: CASTSTSPGYTF.

V usage is TRBV5-1 and J usage is TRBJ2-5, with D maybe TRBD1 (6 bases). This CDR3 has 14 amino acids. Germline-derived CDR1 and CDR2 are SGHRS and YFSETQ. The V end was cut by 6 bases, the J end by 4 bases, with 16 bases between. The CDR3 sequence: CASTRTANPETQYF. The CDR3, as DNA: TGCGCCAGCACCCGGACAGCGAACCCAGAGACCCAGTACTTC.

This rearrangement joins TRBV2 to TRBJ1-6, with unresolved D. Looked up from germline, CDR1 is SNHLY and CDR2 is FYNNEI. With 3 bases removed from V and 9 bases from J, the gap between germline ends came to 9 bases. The CDR3 covers 13 residues. Here the CDR3 reads CASSERESSPLHF. CDR3 in DNA: TGTGCCAGCAGTGAGAGGGAGAGTTCACCCCTCCACTTT.

This clone appeared a single time. The V call is TRBV30, the J call TRBJ1-1; 7 bases agree with TRBD1. This CDR3 has 14 residues. J lost 0 bases, V lost 4 bases, and 5 bases had no gene match. Germline loops: CDR1 GTSNPN, CDR2 SVGIG (reference sequence). CDR3 DNA sequence: TGTGCCTGGAAGGGACAGTTACTGAACACTGAAGCTTTCTTT. Its translation is CAWKGQLLNTEAFF.

This sequence joins TRBV5-1 and TRBJ2-6; no firm D call. Trimming removed 5 bases at V and 2 bases at J, with 11 bases between. Germline CDR1 and CDR2: SGHRS and YFSETQ. The CDR3 loop spans 15 amino acids. The CDR3 protein is CASRPPSTGANVLTF. The CDR3 nucleotides are TGCGCCAGCAGGCCCCCATCTACTGGGGCCAACGTCCTGACTTTC.

The chain carries TRBV10-3 and TRBJ1-2; D may be TRBD1 (5 bases). Trimming removed 4 bases at V and 0 bases at J, with 12 bases between. Germline V gene sequence: CDR1 ENHRY, CDR2 SYGVKD. This CDR3 region has 15 residues. Here the CDR3 DNA reads TGTGCCATCAGTGTGGGTACAGGCACTAACTATGGCTACACCTTC. As protein: CAISVGTGTNYGYTF.

The chain carries TRBV4-3 and TRBJ2-7; possibly TRBD1 for D (5 bases). CDR3 length equals 14 residues. Germline assignment: CDR1 LGHNA and CDR2 YSLEER. Trimming cost V 3 bases and J 3 bases, with 12 bases left between them. The chain's CDR3 is CASSQWQGVYEQYF. CDR3 DNA sequence: TGCGCCAGCAGCCAGTGGCAGGGCGTCTACGAGCAGTACTTC.

This clone occurred once. This sample also contains other DNA sequences that code for the same CDR3. The chain uses TRBV14 and TRBJ1-2; D is unresolved. The V gene lost 1 base and the J gene lost 4 bases, with 7 bases spanning the gap. The CDR3 loop spans 13 amino acids. Germline V CDR1 and CDR2: SGHDN, FVKESK. CDR3 in DNA: TGTGCCAGCAGCCAAGGGCAGTCCTATGGCTACACCTTC. This encodes CASSQGQSYGYTF.

The rearrangement links TRBV15 to TRBJ1-2, with D possibly matching TRBD1 (6 bases). The CDR3 is made up of 15 amino acids. Trimming removed 0 bases at V and 4 bases at J, with 12 bases between. Germline CDR1 is LNHNV and CDR2 is YYDKDF (reference sequence). CDR3 nucleotide sequence: TGTGCCACCAGCAGAGAGTTTGGGGACACCTATGGCTACACCTTC. It codes for CATSREFGDTYGYTF. Full variable domain (rest looked up from reference TRBV15 and TRBJ1-2): DAMVIQNPRYQVTQFGKPVTLSCSQTLNHNVMYWYQQKSSQAPKLLFHYYDKDFNNEADTPDNFQSRRPNTSFCFLDIRSPGLGDTAMYLCATSREFGDTYGYTFGSGTRLTVV.

This clone showed up just once. The chain couples TRBV29-1 to TRBJ1-1; 8 bases agree with TRBD1. CDR1 is SQVTM, CDR2 ANQGSEA, per germline. The trim removed 7 bases at V and 1 base at J, leaving 8 bases unmatched. The CDR3 runs to 14 residues. CDR3: CSGGSTGANTEAFF. The CDR3 DNA is TGCAGCGGGGGATCGACAGGGGCGAACACTGAAGCTTTCTTT.